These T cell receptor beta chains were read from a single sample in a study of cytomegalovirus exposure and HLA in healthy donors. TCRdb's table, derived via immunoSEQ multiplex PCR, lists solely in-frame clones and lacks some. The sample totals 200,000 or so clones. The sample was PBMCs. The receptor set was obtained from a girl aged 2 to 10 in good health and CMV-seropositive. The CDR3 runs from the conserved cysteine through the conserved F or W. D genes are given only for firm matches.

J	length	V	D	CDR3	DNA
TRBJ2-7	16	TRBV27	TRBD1	CASSLPGQGSSYEQYF	TGTGCCAGCAGTTTACCAGGACAGGGGTCGTCCTACGAGCAGTACTTC
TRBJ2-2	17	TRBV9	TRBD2	CASSAGLAGVYTGELFF	TGTGCCAGCAGCGCGGGACTAGCGGGAGTGTACACCGGGGAGCTGTTTTTT
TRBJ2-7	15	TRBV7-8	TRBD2	CASSLGTSGMNEQYF	TGTGCCAGCAGCTTAGGCACTAGCGGGATGAACGAGCAGTACTTC
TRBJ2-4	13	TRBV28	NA	CAVLGDTKNIQYF	TGTGCCGTACTCGGGGACACCAAAAACATTCAGTACTTC
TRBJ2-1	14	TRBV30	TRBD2	CAWREAGGMNEQFF	TGTGCCTGGAGAGAGGCGGGAGGTATGAATGAGCAGTTCTTC
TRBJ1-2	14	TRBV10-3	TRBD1	CAINRDRGGFGYTF	TGTGCCATCAACCGGGACAGGGGGGGATTTGGCTACACCTTC
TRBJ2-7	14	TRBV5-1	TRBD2	CASSFLAGTNEQYF	TGCGCCAGCAGCTTTCTAGCGGGGACCAACGAGCAGTACTTC
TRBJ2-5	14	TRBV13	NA	CASSPPGAKETQYF	TGTGCCAGCAGCCCCCCGGGAGCAAAAGAGACCCAGTACTTC
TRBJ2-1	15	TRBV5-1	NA	CASSLTGDSYNEQFF	TGCGCCAGCAGCTTGACGGGAGACTCCTACAATGAGCAGTTCTTC
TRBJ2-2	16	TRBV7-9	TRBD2	CASSPRGRGDTGELFF	TGTGCCAGCAGCCCACGCGGGAGAGGGGACACCGGGGAGCTGTTTTTT
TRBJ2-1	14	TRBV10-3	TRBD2	CATQDVAGGYEQFF	TGTGCCACCCAGGATGTAGCGGGAGGTTATGAGCAGTTCTTC
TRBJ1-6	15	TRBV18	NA	CASSPPGLHNSPLHF	TGTGCCAGCTCACCACCGGGACTCCATAATTCACCCCTCCACTTT
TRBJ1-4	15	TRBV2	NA	CASSGRGGANEKLFF	TGTGCCAGCAGTGGAAGAGGGGGGGCTAATGAAAAACTGTTTTTT
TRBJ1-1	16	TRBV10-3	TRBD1	CAISESRDSELSEAFF	TGTGCCATCAGTGAGTCGAGGGACAGTGAGTTATCTGAAGCTTTCTTT
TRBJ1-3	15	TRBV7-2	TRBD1	CASSSTGTGSDTIYF	TGTGCCAGCAGCTCAACCGGGACAGGGTCGGACACCATATATTTT
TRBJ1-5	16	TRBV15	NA	CATSRDGRVSNQPQHF	TGTGCCACCAGCAGAGATGGCAGGGTGAGCAATCAGCCCCAGCATTTT
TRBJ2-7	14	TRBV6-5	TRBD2	CASYRTSGSYEQYF	TGTGCCAGCTATCGGACTAGCGGGAGCTACGAGCAGTACTTC
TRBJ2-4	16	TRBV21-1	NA	CASSKVSTLAKNIQYF	TGTGCCAGCAGCAAAGTATCTACCTTAGCCAAAAACATTCAGTACTTC
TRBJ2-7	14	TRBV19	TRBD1	CASSLRDRLYEQYF	TGTGCCAGTAGTCTTCGGGACAGACTCTACGAGCAGTACTTC
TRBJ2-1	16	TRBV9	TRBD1	CASSATGELAQGEQFF	TGTGCCAGCAGCGCCACAGGGGAGCTAGCCCAGGGTGAGCAGTTCTTC
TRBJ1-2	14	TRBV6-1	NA	CASSEVPGSYGYTF	TGTGCCAGCAGTGAAGTTCCAGGATCCTATGGCTACACCTTC
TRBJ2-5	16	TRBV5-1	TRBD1	CASSTPSTGRRETQYF	TGCGCCAGCAGCACCCCCTCGACAGGGAGAAGGGAGACCCAGTACTTC
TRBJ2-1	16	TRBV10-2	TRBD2	CASRPGLASIYNEQFF	TGCGCCAGCAGACCTGGACTAGCCTCTATATACAATGAGCAGTTCTTC
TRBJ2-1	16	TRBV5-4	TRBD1	CASSLDGTGSGREQFF	TGTGCCAGCAGCTTGGACGGGACAGGCTCAGGTCGTGAGCAGTTCTTC
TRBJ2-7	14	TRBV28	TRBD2	CASSGTSGSYEQYF	TGTGCCAGCAGTGGGACTAGCGGCTCCTACGAGCAGTACTTC
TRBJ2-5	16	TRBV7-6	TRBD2	CASSLNPSGNQETQYF	TGTGCCAGCAGCTTAAACCCTAGCGGGAACCAAGAGACCCAGTACTTC
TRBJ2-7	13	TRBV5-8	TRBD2	CASSFGGIYEQYF	TGTGCCAGCAGCTTCGGGGGGATCTACGAGCAGTACTTC
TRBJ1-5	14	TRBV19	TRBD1	CASKTGGAGQPQHF	TGTGCCAGTAAAACAGGGGGCGCGGGTCAGCCCCAGCATTTT
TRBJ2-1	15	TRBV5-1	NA	CASSLVQGRRNEQFF	TGCGCCAGCAGCTTGGTTCAGGGGCGCAGAAATGAGCAGTTCTTC
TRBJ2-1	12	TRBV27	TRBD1	CASSSQGAEQFF	TGTGCCAGCAGTTCTCAGGGGGCTGAGCAGTTCTTC
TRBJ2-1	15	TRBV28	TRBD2	CASTLAGGSYNEQFF	TGTGCCAGCACCTTAGCGGGAGGGTCCTACAATGAGCAGTTCTTC
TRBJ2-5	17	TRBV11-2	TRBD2	CASSLGVTSGRSETQYF	TGTGCCAGCAGCTTAGGCGTGACTAGCGGGAGATCAGAGACCCAGTACTTC
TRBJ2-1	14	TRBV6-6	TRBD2	CASSLLAGTNEQFF	TGTGCCAGCAGTTTATTAGCGGGAACTAATGAGCAGTTCTTC